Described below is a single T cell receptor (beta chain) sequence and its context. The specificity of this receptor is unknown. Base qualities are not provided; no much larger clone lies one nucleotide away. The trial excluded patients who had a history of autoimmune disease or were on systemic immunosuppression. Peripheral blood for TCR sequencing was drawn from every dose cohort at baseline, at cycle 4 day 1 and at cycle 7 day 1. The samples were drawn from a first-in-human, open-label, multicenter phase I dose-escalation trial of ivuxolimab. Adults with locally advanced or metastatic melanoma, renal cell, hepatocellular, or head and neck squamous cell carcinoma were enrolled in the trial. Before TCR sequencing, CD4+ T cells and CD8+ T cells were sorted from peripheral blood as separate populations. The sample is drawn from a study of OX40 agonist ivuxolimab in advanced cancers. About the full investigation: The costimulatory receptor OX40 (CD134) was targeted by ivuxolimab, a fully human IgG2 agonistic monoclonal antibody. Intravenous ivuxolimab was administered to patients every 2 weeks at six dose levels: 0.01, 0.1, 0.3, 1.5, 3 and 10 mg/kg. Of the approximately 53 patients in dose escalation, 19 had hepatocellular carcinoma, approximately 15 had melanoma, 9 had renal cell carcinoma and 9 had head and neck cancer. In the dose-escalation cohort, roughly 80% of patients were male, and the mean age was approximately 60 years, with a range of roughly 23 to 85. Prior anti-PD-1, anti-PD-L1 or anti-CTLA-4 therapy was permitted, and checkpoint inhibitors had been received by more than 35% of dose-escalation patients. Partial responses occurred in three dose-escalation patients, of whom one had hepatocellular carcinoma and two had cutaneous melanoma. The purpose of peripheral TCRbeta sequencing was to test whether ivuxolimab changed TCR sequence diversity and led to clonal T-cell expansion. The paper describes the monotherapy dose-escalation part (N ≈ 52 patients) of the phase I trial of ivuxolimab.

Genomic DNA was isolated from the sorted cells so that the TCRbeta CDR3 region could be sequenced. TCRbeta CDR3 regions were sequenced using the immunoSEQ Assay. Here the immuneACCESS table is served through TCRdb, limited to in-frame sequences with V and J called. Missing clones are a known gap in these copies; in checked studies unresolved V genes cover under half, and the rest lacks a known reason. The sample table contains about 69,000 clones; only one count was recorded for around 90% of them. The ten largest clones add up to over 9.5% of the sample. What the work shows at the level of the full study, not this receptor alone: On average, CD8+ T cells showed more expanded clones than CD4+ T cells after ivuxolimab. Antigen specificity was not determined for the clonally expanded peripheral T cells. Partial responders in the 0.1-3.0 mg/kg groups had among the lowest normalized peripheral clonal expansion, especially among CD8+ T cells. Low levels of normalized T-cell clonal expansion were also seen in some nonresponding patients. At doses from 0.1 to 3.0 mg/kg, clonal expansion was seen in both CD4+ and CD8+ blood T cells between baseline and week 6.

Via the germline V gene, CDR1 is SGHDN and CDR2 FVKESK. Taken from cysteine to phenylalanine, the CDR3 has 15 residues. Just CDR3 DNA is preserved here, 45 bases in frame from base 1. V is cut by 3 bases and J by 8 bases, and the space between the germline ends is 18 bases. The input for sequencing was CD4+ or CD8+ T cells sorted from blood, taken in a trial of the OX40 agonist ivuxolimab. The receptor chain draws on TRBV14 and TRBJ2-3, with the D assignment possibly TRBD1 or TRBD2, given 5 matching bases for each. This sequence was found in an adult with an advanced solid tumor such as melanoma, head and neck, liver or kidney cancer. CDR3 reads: CASSHVTERGSTQYF. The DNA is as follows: TGTGCCAGCAGCCACGTGACGGAACGGGGCAGTACGCAGTATTTT.